These 17 T cell receptor beta chains were all obtained from the same sample, sequenced in a study of T-cell memory formation after mild COVID-19. One entry per CDR3 protein results from TCRdb running MiXCR on the 5' RACE reads. This sample has around 200,000 distinct CDR3 sequences, with more than 25% found just once. The sample was PBMCs or a T cell subset sorted from them (not recorded which). The receptors derive from an adult woman who had mild COVID-19 (a few samples of this study predate the infection). Cell type and time point are not known.

The chain employs TRBV5-1 and TRBJ2-1, with D maybe TRBD2 (6 bases). Germline CDR1 SGHRS, CDR2 YFSETQ. Trimming removed 3 bases from V and 7 bases from J, with 11 bases in between. The CDR3 totals 13 residues. The CDR3 DNA sequence: TGCGCCAGCAGCTCGGGAGATGTTAATGAGCAGTTCTTC. Translation: CASSSGDVNEQFF.

This clonotype was detected a few times. J is TRBJ2-2 and V is TRBV6-5; a weak D match, TRBD2 (5 bases). V was pared by 6 bases and J by 0 bases, with 14 bases between. From germline, CDR1 is MNHEY and CDR2 SVGAGI. This CDR3 spans 16 amino acids. CDR3 in amino acids: CASSLLGVPNTGELFF. The CDR3 DNA sequence: TGTGCCAGCAGCCTACTAGGTGTCCCGAACACCGGGGAGCTGTTTTTT.

The chain employs TRBV3-1 and TRBJ2-3, with D possibly matching TRBD1 (5 bases). V was clipped by 5 bases and J by 2 bases, with 11 bases between them. Germline V gene sequence: CDR1 LGHDT, CDR2 YNNKEL (reference sequence). There are 14 residues in the CDR3. The CDR3 sequence is CASSFRQPTDTQYF. DNA of the CDR3: TGTGCCAGCAGCTTCCGACAGCCCACAGATACGCAGTATTTT.

This chain uses TRBV29-1 with TRBJ2-5; TRBD1 aligns across 8 bases. Germline values: CDR1 SQVTM, CDR2 ANQGSEA. V was pared by 7 bases and J by 5 bases, with 6 bases of the junction left unmatched. The CDR3 covers 12 residues. DNA for the CDR3: TGCAGCGCAAGGACAGGGTGGGAGACCCAGTACTTC. This codes for CSARTGWETQYF.

Many counts were recorded for this clonotype. V and J are TRBV5-1 and TRBJ2-1, with D possibly matching TRBD1 (6 bases). The CDR3 extends over 13 amino acids. The ends were cut back, 4 bases at V and 8 bases at J, with 13 bases in the middle. Germline CDR1 and CDR2: SGHRS and YFSETQ. The CDR3 loop is CASSPGHLDEQFF. The CDR3 nucleotides read TGCGCCAGCAGCCCGGGACACCTCGATGAGCAGTTCTTC.

The table lists this clonotype with a count of one. DNA of the CDR3: TGCGCCAGCAGCCCGGCGCGGGGGGGGAGCTCCTACGAGCAGTACTTC. Translating gives CASSPARGGSSYEQYF. The chain is built from TRBV4-3 and TRBJ2-7; 9 bases are a match to TRBD2. The ends lost 4 bases at V and 0 bases at J; junction bases unmatched: 7. Germline-derived CDR1 and CDR2 are LGHNA and YSLEER. The CDR3 spans 16 residues.

The chain recombines TRBV6-2 or TRBV6-3 with TRBJ1-1; 8 bases match TRBD1. Germline assignment: CDR1 MNHEY and CDR2 SVGEGT. The junction had 8 bases not matched to a gene; V was cut back by 2 bases and J by 6 bases. This CDR3 contains 15 residues. CDR3 bases: TGTGCCAGCAGTTACCCAAGGACAGGGAGGCCTGAAGCTTTCTTT. As protein: CASSYPRTGRPEAFF.

J is TRBJ2-7 and V is TRBV18; D is possibly TRBD2 (6 bases). CDR1 and CDR2 from the germline V gene are KGHSH and LQKENI. V gave up 1 base and J gave up 1 base, with 14 bases separating them. CDR3 size: 16 residues. The CDR3 DNA reads as TGTGCCAGCTCACCACAACGCGGGATGGGGTCCTACGAGCAGTACTTC. Translation gives CASSPQRGMGSYEQYF.

V usage is TRBV5-1 and J usage is TRBJ2-7; either TRBD1 or TRBD2 may supply D (6 bases each). This CDR3 is built from 13 residues. Looked up from germline, CDR1 is SGHRS and CDR2 is YFSETQ. Trimming removed 4 bases from V and 7 bases from J, with 15 bases in between. CDR3 sequence reads: CASSRGTNEEQYF. The DNA of the CDR3 is TGCGCCAGCAGCCGCGGGACAAACGAAGAGCAGTACTTC.

A few counts support this clonotype. The chain combines TRBV9 with TRBJ2-2; TRBD1 might be the D (6 bases). The CDR3 is 15 residues long. The V gene's germline CDR1 is SGDLS and CDR2 YYNGEE. The V and J ends lost 0 bases and 6 bases respectively, with 12 bases between them. The CDR3 DNA follows: TGTGCCAGCAGCGTAGAAACAGGGTGGGCCGGGGAGCTGTTTTTT. Translating gives CASSVETGWAGELFF. Complete variable domain (other parts from reference TRBV9 and TRBJ2-2): DSGVTQTPKHLITATGQRVTLRCSPRSGDLSVYWYQQSLDQGLQFLIQYYNGEERAKGNILERFSAQQFPDLHSELNLSSLELGDSALYFCASSVETGWAGELFFGEGSRLTVL.

This clonotype occurred a few times. This chain uses TRBV18 with TRBJ2-7; 9 positions agree with TRBD1. The CDR3 extends over 14 amino acids. V lost 3 bases and J lost 5; bases outside the gene matches: 5. CDR1 and CDR2 (germline): KGHSH, LQKENI. CDR3 loop: CASSPRTGEDEQYF. In DNA, the CDR3 is TGTGCCAGCTCACCTAGGACAGGGGAGGACGAGCAGTACTTC.

This clonotype was counted a few times. The chain combines TRBV7-9 with TRBJ1-4, with TRBD1 matching over 11 bases. The CDR3 loop spans 16 amino acids. The V gene end was trimmed by 5 bases and the J gene end by 3 bases; junction bases not matched to a gene: 5. CDR1 SEHNR and CDR2 FQNEAQ come from the germline V gene (reference sequence). The CDR3 DNA reads TGTGCCAGCAGCCTAGGGACAGGGGGAGCTAATGAAAAACTGTTTTTT. Residues: CASSLGTGGANEKLFF.

The chain employs TRBV12-3 or TRBV12-4 and TRBJ1-1; 7 nucleotides agree with TRBD1. The trim removed 6 bases at V and 2 bases at J, leaving 6 bases unmatched. The CDR3 length is 14 residues. CDR3 DNA: TGTGCCAGCAGCAGGACAGGACGAAACACTGAAGCTTTCTTT. It encodes CASSRTGRNTEAFF.

CDR3 nucleotides: TGTGCCAGCAGTTCTAGCGGGGGGGCCGTTGGGGAGCAGTTCTTC. This gives the protein CASSSSGGAVGEQFF. The rearrangement uses TRBV6-5 and TRBJ2-1; 12 nucleotides align to TRBD2. V trimming: 4 bases; J trimming: 10 bases; junction bases outside the gene matches: 8. There are 15 residues in the CDR3. The germline V gene has CDR1 MNHEY and CDR2 SVGAGI.

About this clonotype: At one end, the junction sequence differs from germline, possibly due to a read error. CDR3: CATSDSGQGARDEQFF. Written as DNA, the CDR3 is TGTGCCACCAGCGATTCCGGACAGGGGGCGCGGGATGAGCAGTTCTTC. The gene calls are TRBV24-1 and TRBJ2-1; 11 bases are a match to TRBD1. The germline CDR1 and CDR2 sequences are KGHDR and SFDVKD. This CDR3 has 16 residues.

V and J are TRBV7-6 and TRBJ2-1; possibly TRBD2 for D (5 bases). The CDR3 contains 17 residues. CDR1 SGHVS and CDR2 FNYEAQ come from the germline V gene. Deletions cut 1 base from V and 8 bases from J, with 21 bases between. The CDR3 bases are TGTGCCAGCAGCTTAGAACCCGGGCGGGCGCGACCAGATGAGCAGTTCTTC. This encodes CASSLEPGRARPDEQFF.

The rearrangement links TRBV4-2 to TRBJ2-2; a weak D match, TRBD2 (5 bases). The CDR3 totals 17 residues. Trimming took off 0 bases at V and 0 bases at J, with 11 bases between the two ends. CDR1 LGHNA and CDR2 YNFKEQ come from the germline V gene. CDR3 bases: TGTGCCAGCAGCCAAGAATGGTTGACTACGAACACCGGGGAGCTGTTTTTT. It encodes CASSQEWLTTNTGELFF.